This T cell receptor (beta chain) was recovered during a study of blood T cell repertoires in COVID-19. About the study: Some COVID-19 samples were acute and others convalescent; all came from the United States, Italy and Spain. The cDNA or gDNA used as material had been derived from T cells, B-cell-depleted T cells, or PBMCs.

The V segment lost 6 bases and the J segment 0 bases; nucleotides outside the gene matches: 8. The germline V gene encodes CDR1 MNHEY and CDR2 SVGEGT. CDR3 length: 16 amino acids. The method was immunoSEQ multiplex PCR; TCRdb's version includes in-frame clones alone and lacks a portion of them. The table lists fewer than 150,000 clones, 65% to 80% of them singletons. The V and J genes are TRBV6-2 or TRBV6-3 and TRBJ1-1; TRBD1 aligns across 9 bases. The sample was peripheral blood. This sequence was found in a human donor with acute or convalescent COVID-19. The donor label of this sample is uncertain. CDR3 residues: CASSEPGQGMNTEAFF. DNA for the CDR3: TGTGCCAGCAGCGAACCCGGACAGGGGATGAACACTGAAGCTTTCTTT.